The 7 T cell receptor beta chains listed next were all sequenced from one sample in a study of CD8+CD57+ T cells in acquired aplastic anemia. The TCR beta profiling, which covered VDJ combination and CDR3 sequence, was carried out using genomic DNA as the template. TCRdb re-derived calls from the reads in MiXCR, one entry per CDR3 protein. This sample has more than 45,000 distinct CDR3 sequences, with about 78% found just once. What was sequenced was sorted CD4+, CD8+, or CD8+CD57+ T cells (not recorded which) from PBMCs. These receptors came from a human donor in good health, serving as a control.

The CDR3 spells CATTGTGDTDTQYF. The CDR3 nucleotides are TGTGCCACCACCGGGACAGGGGACACAGATACGCAGTATTTT. V is TRBV24-1 and J is TRBJ2-3; 10 nucleotides agree with TRBD1. Germline loops: CDR1 KGHDR, CDR2 SFDVKD. V dropped 8 bases and J dropped 2; count of bases not matched to a gene: 3. CDR3 length: 14 residues.

This clonotype was counted between two and nine times. Here the CDR3 DNA reads TGTGCCATCAGCCAGGCCCTTCTCGGGGGTAATGAGCAGTTCTTC. This gives the protein CAISQALLGGNEQFF. The J gene is TRBJ2-1, the V gene TRBV10-3, with D perhaps matching TRBD2 (6 bases). Germline values: CDR1 ENHRY, CDR2 SYGVKD. V dropped 6 bases and J dropped 7 bases, with 19 bases sitting between them. CDR3 length: 15 residues.

This clonotype has a handful of counts. The CDR3 region has the DNA TGTGCCAGTAGTGATAAAGAGACCCAGTACTTC. Translation gives CASSDKETQYF. The rearrangement links TRBV19 to TRBJ2-5; D is ambiguous. The germline V and J ends were trimmed by 5 bases and 3 bases, with 4 bases remaining between them. The CDR3 runs 11 residues. The germline CDR1 and CDR2 sequences are LNHDA and SQIVND (reference sequence).

The rearrangement links TRBV2 to TRBJ1-1; D call uncertain. V was trimmed by 2 bases and J by 11 bases, leaving 12 bases between them. CDR1 and CDR2 (germline): SNHLY, FYNNEI. CDR3 length: 12 amino acids. CDR3 DNA: TGTGCCAGCAGTGAAAGGGCGGACGGGGCTTTCTTT. This codes for CASSERADGAFF.

The chain recombines TRBV15 with TRBJ2-7; 8 bases agree with TRBD2. The CDR3 covers 16 residues. Germline CDR1 reads LNHNV; CDR2 reads YYDKDF (reference sequence). The ends lost 3 bases at V and 6 bases at J; junction bases unmatched: 13. CDR3 loop: CATSRGDGAGRGEQYF. The CDR3 DNA reads TGTGCCACCAGCAGGGGGGATGGGGCCGGGAGGGGCGAGCAGTACTTC.

The chain uses TRBV2 and TRBJ1-1; no clear D. Germline assignment: CDR1 SNHLY and CDR2 FYNNEI. This CDR3 has 15 residues. V lost 4 bases and J lost 0, with 12 bases in between. The CDR3 is CASSGGSAVNTEAFF. CDR3 nucleotide sequence: TGTGCCAGCAGTGGGGGTAGCGCTGTGAACACTGAAGCTTTCTTT.

This chain joins TRBV5-4 and TRBJ2-7; D is perhaps TRBD2 (6 bases). Germline V gives CDR1 SGHNT, CDR2 YYREEE (reference sequence). This CDR3 has 13 residues. V lost 4 bases and J 0 bases, leaving 8 bases between the germline ends. The CDR3 loop reads CASSGRNSYEQYF. Here the CDR3 DNA reads TGTGCCAGCAGCGGGAGGAACTCCTACGAGCAGTACTTC.